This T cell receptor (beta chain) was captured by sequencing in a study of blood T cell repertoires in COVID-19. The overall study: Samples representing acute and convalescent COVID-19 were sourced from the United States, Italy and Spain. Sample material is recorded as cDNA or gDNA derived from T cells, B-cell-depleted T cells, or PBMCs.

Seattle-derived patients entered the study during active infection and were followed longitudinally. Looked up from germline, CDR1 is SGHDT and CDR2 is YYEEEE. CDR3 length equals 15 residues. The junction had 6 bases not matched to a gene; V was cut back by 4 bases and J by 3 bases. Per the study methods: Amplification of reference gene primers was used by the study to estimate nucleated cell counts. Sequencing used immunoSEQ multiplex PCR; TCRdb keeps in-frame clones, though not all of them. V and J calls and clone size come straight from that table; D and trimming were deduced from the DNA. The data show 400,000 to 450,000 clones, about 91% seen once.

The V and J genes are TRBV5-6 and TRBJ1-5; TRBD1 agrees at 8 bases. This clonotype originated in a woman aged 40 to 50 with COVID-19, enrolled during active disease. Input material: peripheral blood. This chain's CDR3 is CASSATGAYNQPQHF. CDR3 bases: TGTGCCAGCAGCGCGACAGGGGCGTACAATCAGCCCCAGCATTTT. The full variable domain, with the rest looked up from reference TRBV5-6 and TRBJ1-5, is DAGVTQSPTHLIKTRGQQVTLRCSPKSGHDTVSWYQQALGQGPQFIFQYYEEEERQRGNFPDRFSGHQFPNYSSELNVNALLLGDSALYLCASSATGAYNQPQHFGDGTRLSIL.